This T cell receptor (beta chain) appears in the sequencing data of a study of cytomegalovirus exposure and HLA in healthy donors. Overall study context: A preliminary data release comprised 80 million or so unique TCRs obtained from HLA-typed donors. Points from the study as a whole: Later analysis suggested links between common viral pathogens and several top significant clusters. In an earlier analysis, productive rearrangement rates for most beta V segments clustered near 87% or 30%.

With 60 Vbeta and 13 Jbeta primers, the PCR was carried out. TCRdb keeps only in-frame clones here, not all; method: immunoSEQ multiplex PCR. The table records about 130,000 clones, approximately 89% of them present only once. The CDR3 covers 16 residues. Germline values: CDR1 SGHRS, CDR2 YFSETQ. Trimming cost V 4 bases and J 1 base; bases outside gene matches: 4. In regard to this clone: The antigen is undetermined.

The source of this sequence is a woman in her twenties or thirties in good health and CMV-seropositive. The sequenced sample consisted of PBMCs. The rearrangement uses TRBV5-1 and TRBJ1-4; 10 bases map to TRBD1. The CDR3 DNA reads TGCGCCAGCAGCCCACGGACAGGGGGAACTAATGAAAAACTGTTTTTT. Protein: CASSPRTGGTNEKLFF.